This T cell receptor (beta chain) was recorded in a study of OX40 agonist ivuxolimab in advanced cancers. At the level of the study: Every patient in dose escalation had hepatocellular carcinoma, melanoma, renal cell or head and neck cancer. Participants averaged about 60 years of age (range about 23 to 80) and were under 90% male. Study results and limitations: The study observed clonal expansion of CD4+ and CD8+ blood T cells by week 6 at 0.1 to 3.0 mg/kg.

As to this clone: Its antigen is still unknown.

TCRdb's table, derived via immunoSEQ multiplex PCR, lists solely in-frame clones and lacks some. Of about 150,000 clones listed, approximately 94% are singletons. Germline CDR1 is KGHSH and CDR2 is LQKENI. Trimming shortened V by 2 bases and J by 5 bases, and 7 bases separated the two germline ends. The length of the CDR3 is 13 residues. If patients had autoimmune disease history or systemic immunosuppression, they were excluded. Source: CD4+ or CD8+ T cells sorted from blood, taken in a trial of the OX40 agonist ivuxolimab. V and J are TRBV18 and TRBJ1-5; no firm D call. The receptor was isolated from an adult with an advanced solid tumor such as melanoma, head and neck, liver or kidney cancer. The CDR3 DNA sequence: TGTGCCAGCTCACCAGGGGAGGATCAGCCCCAGCATTTT. It yields the protein CASSPGEDQPQHF.